This entry lists 15 T cell receptor beta chains sequenced from one sample in a study of T cell changes during pregnancy in multiple sclerosis. Here immunoSEQ multiplex PCR was the method, and the copy in TCRdb shows in-frame clones only, minus some. This sample has some 68,000 clones, with roughly nine tenths found just once. The sample in question was peripheral blood, obtained in the second trimester of pregnancy. The receptors originated from a female donor with multiple sclerosis, enrolled in a pregnancy study.

This chain connects TRBV19 to TRBJ2-7, with D possibly TRBD1 on 5 matching bases. The CDR3 has 13 amino acids. V was trimmed by 3 bases and J by 9 bases, leaving 15 bases between them. Germline loops: CDR1 LNHDA, CDR2 SQIVND (reference sequence). The CDR3 region has the DNA TGTGCCAGTAGTATTATTGGACAAGGTCGGCAGTACTTC. The encoded protein is CASSIIGQGRQYF.

This chain joins TRBV6-5 and TRBJ2-1; D unclear. V lost 10 bases and J lost 4, with 11 bases in between. The length of the CDR3 is 12 residues. Germline assignment: CDR1 MNHEY and CDR2 SVGAGI. CDR3 bases: TGTGCCACCTCCCTCGGGTACAATGAGCAGTTCTTC. Its protein product is CATSLGYNEQFF.

This rearrangement joins TRBV18 to TRBJ1-1, with D maybe TRBD1 (5 bases). Deletions cut 3 bases from V and 0 bases from J, with 8 bases between. The CDR3 extends over 14 amino acids. Germline-derived CDR1 and CDR2 are KGHSH and LQKENI. DNA of the CDR3: TGTGCCAGCTCACCGACAGCATTGAACACTGAAGCTTTCTTT. The encoded protein is CASSPTALNTEAFF.

This chain uses TRBV7-2 with TRBJ1-6; D remains unclear. Germline values: CDR1 SGHTA, CDR2 FQGNSA. Trimming took off 1 base at V and 4 bases at J, with 20 bases between the two ends. The CDR3 runs to 19 residues. This chain's CDR3 is CASSLVPLMAGLYNSPLHF. The CDR3 nucleotides are TGTGCCAGCAGCTTAGTCCCCTTAATGGCCGGACTGTATAATTCACCCCTCCACTTT.

The chain uses TRBV6-5 and TRBJ2-3; 8 bases line up with TRBD1. Losses at the gene ends were 6 bases for V and 1 base for J; bases not matched to a gene: 6. Germline lookup yields CDR1 MNHEY and CDR2 SVGAGI. This CDR3 comprises 15 residues. CDR3 region: CASRRQGSRTDTQYF. DNA for the CDR3: TGTGCCAGCAGGAGACAGGGGTCTCGCACAGATACGCAGTATTTT.

The chain employs TRBV30 and TRBJ1-1; 10 bases are shared with TRBD1. Trimming took 1 base from V and 7 from J; bases not matched to a gene: 18. Germline V CDR1 and CDR2: GTSNPN, SVGIG (reference sequence). This CDR3 spans 18 amino acids. The CDR3 coding sequence is TGTGCCTGGAGTGAAATCCGGGACAGGGGCCAGGTTAACCTTGAAGCTTTCTTT. It specifies CAWSEIRDRGQVNLEAFF. Full variable domain (rest looked up from reference TRBV30 and TRBJ1-1): SQTIHQWPATLVQPVGSPLSLECTVEGTSNPNLYWYRQAAGRGLQLLFYSVGIGQISSEVPQNLSASRPQDRQFILSSKKLLLSDSGFYLCAWSEIRDRGQVNLEAFFGQGTRLTVV.

This clone has only a few counts. The J gene is TRBJ1-1, the V gene TRBV7-8, with D maybe TRBD1 (6 bases). CDR1 and CDR2 (germline): SGHVS, FQNEAQ. The CDR3 totals 15 residues. With 4 bases removed from V and 7 bases from J, the gap between germline ends came to 19 bases. CDR3 region: CASSSRPTGSNEAFF. The CDR3 nucleotides are TGTGCCAGCAGCTCCCGACCGACAGGTTCTAATGAAGCTTTCTTT.

V gene TRBV12-5 combines with J gene TRBJ1-3; D ambiguous. This CDR3 has 15 amino acids. Trimming left V 6 bases short and J 2 bases short, with 14 bases between. Germline CDR1 LGHNT, CDR2 FRNRAP. The CDR3 DNA is TGTGCTAGTGGATTAGAGTGGCTAGCTGGAAACACCATATATTTT. It yields the protein CASGLEWLAGNTIYF.

This rearrangement joins TRBV7-8 to TRBJ1-4; TRBD1 might be the D (6 bases). Germline V gives CDR1 SGHVS, CDR2 FQNEAQ. V dropped 5 bases and J dropped 3 bases, with 13 bases sitting between them. This CDR3 has 15 amino acids. This chain's CDR3 is CASSGKQGPNEKLFF. DNA for the CDR3: TGTGCCAGCAGCGGAAAACAGGGACCTAATGAAAAACTGTTTTTT.

The chain links TRBV19 to TRBJ1-2; maybe TRBD1 (6 bases). This CDR3 region has 14 residues. CDR1 is LNHDA and CDR2 is SQIVND in the germline V gene (reference sequence). V lost 5 bases to trimming and J lost 7 bases, with 17 bases between them. Written as DNA, the CDR3 is TGTGCCAGTAGTCCGGGACACTTCGTTTTTGGCTACACCTTC. This sequence encodes CASSPGHFVFGYTF.

The gene calls are TRBV19 and TRBJ1-1; D might be TRBD1 (6 bases). CDR3 length: 13 residues. Germline V CDR1 and CDR2: LNHDA, SQIVND (reference sequence). V gave up 6 bases and J gave up 7 bases, with 15 bases separating them. The CDR3 loop is CASSRGRGFEAFF. The CDR3 DNA reads TGTGCCAGTAGCAGGGGACGGGGATTTGAAGCTTTCTTT. Combining the CDR3 with reference TRBV19 and TRBJ1-1 gives the whole variable domain DGGITQSPKYLFRKEGQNVTLSCEQNLNHDAMYWYRQDPGQGLRLIYYSQIVNDFQKGDIAEGYSVSREKKESFPLTVTSAQKNPTAFYLCASSRGRGFEAFFGQGTRLTVV.

This chain's CDR3 is CASSPNRGQETQYF. The CDR3, as DNA: TGTGCCAGCTCACCGAACAGGGGCCAAGAGACCCAGTACTTC. The genes are TRBV18 and TRBJ2-5, with 7 bases aligning to TRBD1. After removal of 3 bases from V and 1 base from J, the junction contained 2 bases not matched to a gene. The CDR3 has 14 residues. Germline V CDR1 and CDR2: KGHSH, LQKENI.

In DNA, the CDR3 is TGCGCCAGCAGCCGCGGGACTAGTAACACCGGGGAGCTGTTTTTT. Protein product: CASSRGTSNTGELFF. J is TRBJ2-2 and V is TRBV5-1; 8 bases are a match to TRBD2. The CDR3 extends over 15 amino acids. The J segment lost 2 bases and the V segment lost 4 bases, leaving 4 bases of the junction unmatched. Germline values: CDR1 SGHRS, CDR2 YFSETQ.

The chain carries TRBV9 and TRBJ1-1; the match to TRBD1 covers 9 bases. The trim removed 3 bases at V and 0 bases at J, leaving 12 bases unmatched. This CDR3 is 18 amino acids long. Germline CDR1 is SGDLS and CDR2 is YYNGEE. In nucleotides, the CDR3 is TGTGCCAGCAGCGATGAGGACAGGGGACCCTTCCTGAACACTGAAGCTTTCTTT. Its translation is CASSDEDRGPFLNTEAFF.

The rearrangement uses TRBV5-8 and TRBJ2-7; D perhaps matches TRBD2 (6 bases). Germline V gene sequence: CDR1 SGHTS, CDR2 YDEGEE. CDR3 size: 14 residues. Trimming left V 1 base short and J 9 bases short, with 17 bases between. Here the CDR3 reads CASSLNGGWMAQYF. CDR3 in DNA: TGTGCCAGCAGCTTGAATGGGGGGTGGATGGCGCAGTACTTC.